The clone carrying this T cell receptor beta chain was picked up many times. Its antigen remains unidentified. The data derive from a study of T cells in Graves' hyperthyroidism and ophthalmopathy. Study-wide findings and caveats: Separation of ophthalmopathy from stable hyperthyroidism was achieved by a 13 V-J model.

Trimming took 6 bases from V and 3 from J; bases not matched to a gene: 4. CDR3 length: 14 residues. Amplified regions were TCR beta CDR3 sequences from RNA transcripts. The HTBI primer set served for first-round RT-PCR of the TCR CDR3. MiXCR, run by TCRdb on the multiplex PCR reads, gives a single entry per CDR3 protein. The top ten hold roughly 18% of the sample, which has approximately 530,000 distinct CDR3 sequences, 15% to 20% seen once. The source material was blood. The receptor comes from a woman under 30 with Graves' hyperthyroidism. This chain joins TRBV12-3 or TRBV12-4 and TRBJ1-4; 7 positions match TRBD1. The CDR3 sequence: CASSTTGSNEKLFF. For the CDR3, the DNA is TGTGCCAGCAGCACGACAGGGTCTAATGAAAAACTGTTTTTT.